This entry is about one T cell receptor beta chain. This record comes from a study of blood T cell repertoires in COVID-19. Looking at the study overall: Sites in the United States, Italy and Spain provided acute and convalescent COVID-19 samples.

The CDR3 is 18 residues long. V gave up 2 bases and J gave up 1 base, with 21 bases separating them. The germline CDR1 and CDR2 sequences are KGHSH and LQKENI. Under the authors' procedure: Using reference gene primer amplification, nucleated cell counts were estimated. Data came from immunoSEQ multiplex PCR; TCRdb stores just in-frame clones and leaves some out. V, J and clone size were drawn from that table, and D and trimming were deduced from the DNA. Among 90,000 to 150,000 clones listed, approximately 86% were seen once. This chain links TRBV18 with TRBJ2-7, with D hard to call. The receptor was derived from a human donor in a cohort sampled during active COVID-19. The sample comprised peripheral blood. CDR3 in DNA: TGTGCCAGCTCACCAGCTCAACACATGCAAAGTTCTTCCTACGAGCAGTACTTC. As protein: CASSPAQHMQSSSYEQYF.